Listed here are 21 T cell receptor beta chains from one sample, sequenced in a study of T cells in Graves' hyperthyroidism and ophthalmopathy. Using RNA transcripts as the source, TCR beta CDR3 regions were amplified. The HTBI primer set served for first-round RT-PCR of the TCR CDR3. TCRdb analysed the multiplex PCR reads with MiXCR anew, one entry per CDR3 protein. The data hold around 250,000 distinct CDR3 sequences, with about 24% observed a single time. Sequencing used blood. These receptors were obtained from a woman between 40 and 50 years old with Graves' ophthalmopathy.

This clonotype was picked up many times. The chain has TRBV4-1 and TRBJ1-5, with 7 nucleotides matching TRBD1. V shed 3 bases and J 7 bases; nucleotides not matched to a gene: 9. CDR3 size: 15 residues. Germline V gene data show CDR1 as MGHRA and CDR2 as YSYEKL. This CDR3 is CASSHGRRGPQPQHF. Written as DNA, the CDR3 is TGCGCCAGCAGCCATGGGAGAAGGGGGCCCCAGCCCCAGCATTTT.

The rearrangement joins TRBV12-3 or TRBV12-4 to TRBJ2-7; no clear D. V was clipped by 5 bases and J by 2 bases, with 16 bases between them. This CDR3 region has 15 residues. CDR3 nucleotide sequence: TGTGCCAGCAGTAATGGGAACCCCTCTACCTACGAGCAGTACTTC. It encodes CASSNGNPSTYEQYF.

This CDR3 is CASRRAGAKGLNTEAFF. CDR3 bases: TGTGCCAGCAGACGGGCGGGCGCTAAAGGCCTGAACACTGAAGCTTTCTTT. V and J are TRBV6-2 or TRBV6-3 and TRBJ1-1, with D uncertain. Trimming shortened V by 6 bases and J by 0 bases, and 20 bases separated the two germline ends. Germline CDR1 reads MNHEY; CDR2 reads SVGEGT. CDR3 length equals 17 residues.

This clonotype was picked up many times. Here the CDR3 reads CASSFAGLAGGGANVLTF. In nucleotides, the CDR3 is TGTGCCAGCAGCTTCGCGGGACTAGCGGGAGGAGGGGCCAACGTCCTGACTTTC. The gene calls are TRBV5-4 and TRBJ2-6; 15 bases are shared with TRBD2. In germline, CDR1 is SGHNT, CDR2 YYREEE (reference sequence). CDR3 length equals 18 residues. V lost 2 bases, J lost 4 bases, and 4 bases stayed unmatched.

For the CDR3, the DNA is TGTGCCAGCAGTTTGTCACGGGGGGTTACTAACTATGGCTACACCTTC. Protein product: CASSLSRGVTNYGYTF. This sequence joins TRBV27 and TRBJ1-2; tentative D call: TRBD1 (5 bases). From germline, CDR1 is MNHEY and CDR2 SMNVEV (reference sequence). The CDR3 contains 16 residues. V shed 3 bases and J shed 0 bases, with 14 bases lying between them.

This clonotype was counted ten times or more. The rearrangement uses TRBV6-5 and TRBJ1-2; D remains ambiguous. CDR3 length: 15 amino acids. Trimming shortened V by 2 bases and J by 0 bases, and 10 bases separated the two germline ends. Germline V lookup: CDR1 MNHEY, CDR2 SVGAGI. The CDR3 spells CASSYGQPSNYGYTF. In DNA form, the CDR3 reads TGTGCCAGCAGTTACGGGCAGCCCTCTAACTATGGCTACACCTTC.

This clonotype showed up just a few times. This chain connects TRBV11-2 to TRBJ1-5; D may be TRBD1 (5 bases). Trimming stripped 1 base from V and 6 bases from J, with 10 bases between. Germline V gene lookup returns CDR1 SGHAT and CDR2 FQNNGV. There are 14 residues in the CDR3. The CDR3 spells CASSLARGGQPQHF. In nucleotides, the CDR3 is TGTGCCAGCAGCTTAGCTCGGGGCGGTCAGCCCCAGCATTTT.

This chain joins TRBV7-9 and TRBJ1-1; weak D call: TRBD1 (6 bases). The CDR3 sequence is 15 residues long. Germline V gives CDR1 SEHNR, CDR2 FQNEAQ (reference sequence). V lost 1 base and J 7 bases, leaving 16 bases between the germline ends. The CDR3 sequence is CASSLDAGTTREAFF. CDR3 nucleotides: TGTGCCAGCAGCTTAGACGCGGGGACAACTCGTGAAGCTTTCTTT.

This clonotype was detected many times. V usage is TRBV2 and J usage is TRBJ2-2; a weak D match, TRBD2 (6 bases). This CDR3 is built from 17 residues. Germline V gives CDR1 SNHLY, CDR2 FYNNEI. The V gene lost 2 bases and the J gene lost 4 bases, with 17 bases spanning the gap. The CDR3 protein is CASSELDSTTSTGELFF. CDR3 DNA: TGTGCCAGCAGTGAACTGGACTCCACGACTAGCACCGGGGAGCTGTTTTTT.

This clonotype was recorded many times. V and J are TRBV6-5 and TRBJ1-5; 7 bases agree with TRBD1. Unmatched junction bases numbered 9, after V lost 2 bases and J lost 11 bases. Germline V gene sequence: CDR1 MNHEY, CDR2 SVGAGI. The CDR3 is 14 amino acids. Written as DNA, the CDR3 is TGTGCCAGCAGTTACGCGAGGCTCCAGGGGGCCCAGCATTTT. Translated, it gives CASSYARLQGAQHF.

In this sample, this clonotype turned up many times. This rearrangement joins TRBV6-2 or TRBV6-3 to TRBJ2-7; 7 bases are a match to TRBD1. This CDR3 is 15 amino acids long. The V and J ends lost 2 bases and 1 base, in that order; junction bases with no gene match: 5. Germline lookup yields CDR1 MNHEY and CDR2 SVGEGT. The CDR3 sequence: CASSYDRVMSYEQYF. The CDR3 DNA is TGTGCCAGCAGTTACGACAGGGTGATGTCCTACGAGCAGTACTTC.

This clonotype has a count of ten or more. CDR3 coding DNA: TGTGCCAGCAGCCCTGCGGGGGGTAACCCTAACTCCTACGAGCAGTACTTC. Amino acid sequence: CASSPAGGNPNSYEQYF. The chain recombines TRBV11-1 with TRBJ2-7, with 8 bases lining up with TRBD2. This CDR3 is 17 amino acids long. J lost 0 bases, V lost 5 bases, and 12 bases had no gene match. Germline loops: CDR1 SGHAT, CDR2 FQDESV (reference sequence).

This clonotype was picked up many times. One end of the junction is discordant with germline, which a read error may explain. The chain uses TRBV25-1 and TRBJ2-7, with TRBD1 matching over 9 bases. The CDR3 spans 17 residues. Germline values: CDR1 MGHDK, CDR2 SYGVNS. The CDR3 nucleotides read TGTGCCAGCAGTGAATCACTCCGGGACAGGGACTCCGACGAGCAGTACTTC. This gives the protein CASSESLRDRDSDEQYF.

There are many counts of this clonotype. This chain links TRBV20-1 with TRBJ2-5; 7 nucleotides align to TRBD2. The CDR3 has 17 residues. Germline V gene data show CDR1 as DFQATT and CDR2 as SNEGSKA (reference sequence). Trimming removed 0 bases from V and 1 base from J; junction bases left unmatched: 11. The CDR3 protein is CSARDSGPTSSQETQYF. CDR3 in DNA: TGCAGTGCTAGAGATTCGGGGCCGACTAGCAGCCAAGAGACCCAGTACTTC.

This clonotype was detected many times. V is TRBV5-1 and J is TRBJ2-2, with TRBD1 matching 9 bases. This CDR3 spans 16 amino acids. V was pared by 4 bases and J by 6 bases, with 10 bases of the junction left unmatched. In germline, CDR1 is SGHRS, CDR2 YFSETQ. The DNA for the CDR3 is TGCGCCAGCAGCCCTCCCGGGACAGGGAGCTCCGGGGAGCTGTTTTTT. Amino acid sequence: CASSPPGTGSSGELFF.

Points on this clonotype: A junction end diverges from the germline sequence, so it may reflect a read error. The chain is built from TRBV7-2 and TRBJ1-1, with 10 bases identical to TRBD1. The CDR3 totals 14 residues. Germline CDR1 and CDR2: SGHTA and FQGNSA. In nucleotides, the CDR3 is TGTGCCAGCGGCTTAGACGGGACAGGGGCGGAAGCTTTCTTT. Encoded protein: CASGLDGTGAEAFF.

This clonotype was counted between two and nine times. J is TRBJ1-1 and V is TRBV7-8; weak D call: TRBD1 (5 bases). The CDR3 is 14 amino acids. Trimming removed 0 bases at V and 1 base at J, with 6 bases between. Germline CDR1 and CDR2: SGHVS and FQNEAQ. This CDR3 reads CASSLATANTEAFF. The DNA of the CDR3 is TGTGCCAGCAGCTTAGCGACAGCGAACACTGAAGCTTTCTTT.

This clonotype showed up many times. This rearrangement joins TRBV27 to TRBJ1-2; the D gene is possibly TRBD1 (5 bases). The V and J ends lost 3 bases and 5 bases respectively, with 22 bases between them. The germline CDR1 and CDR2 sequences are MNHEY and SMNVEV (reference sequence). The CDR3 loop spans 17 amino acids. CDR3 region: CASSFALRSFGTYGYTF. CDR3 bases: TGTGCCAGCAGTTTTGCCCTCAGATCGTTTGGGACTTATGGCTACACCTTC.

This clonotype was counted ten times or more. The rearrangement uses TRBV29-1 and TRBJ2-5, with D perhaps matching TRBD1 or TRBD2 (5 bases each). Trimming left V 0 bases short and J 5 bases short, with 10 bases between. There are 13 residues in the CDR3. Germline V gene sequence: CDR1 SQVTM, CDR2 ANQGSEA. This CDR3 is CSVEDTWGETQYF. CDR3 nucleotides: TGCAGCGTTGAAGATACCTGGGGGGAGACCCAGTACTTC. The full variable domain, rest sourced from reference TRBV29-1 and TRBJ2-5, is SAVISQKPSRDICQRGTSLTIQCQVDSQVTMMFWYRQQPGQSLTLIATANQGSEATYESGFVIDKFPISRPNLTFSTLTVSNMSPEDSSIYLCSVEDTWGETQYFGPGTRLLVL.

The rearrangement links TRBV12-3 or TRBV12-4 to TRBJ2-5; TRBD1 agrees at 8 bases. V lost 2 bases to trimming and J lost 3 bases; unmatched junction nucleotides: 2. The CDR3 length is 14 residues. In nucleotides, the CDR3 is TGTGCCAGCAGTTTACAGGGGGCGAAAGAGACCCAGTACTTC. Its translation is CASSLQGAKETQYF.

This clonotype has ten or more counts. The rearrangement joins TRBV2 to TRBJ2-7; TRBD2 aligns across 11 bases. Germline V gives CDR1 SNHLY, CDR2 FYNNEI. With 7 bases clipped from V and 0 bases from J, the junction kept 2 bases outside the gene matches. This CDR3 has 14 amino acids. CDR3 DNA sequence: TGTGCCAGCACACTAGCGGGAGTCTCCTACGAGCAGTACTTC. Its translation is CASTLAGVSYEQYF. The variable domain in full, with the rest retrieved from reference TRBV2 and TRBJ2-7, is EPEVTQTPSHQVTQMGQEVILRCVPISNHLYFYWYRQILGQKVEFLVSFYNNEISEKSEIFDDQFSVERPDGSNFTLKIRSTKLEDSAMYFCASTLAGVSYEQYFGPGTRLTVT.